Presented here are 9 T cell receptor beta chains from one specimen sequenced in a study of response to subunit inactivated influenza vaccine. TCRdb processed the RT-PCR reads anew with MiXCR; each CDR3 protein has one entry. Of around 750,000 distinct CDR3 sequences in the sample, 21% were seen once. Sample: PBMCs from blood, taken 5 days after vaccination. These receptors originate from a man aged 45-65 years who received an inactivated influenza vaccine.

This clonotype was seen at least ten times. The CDR3 sequence is CASSLVAGTRETQYF. The CDR3 DNA reads TGTGCCAGCAGCTTGGTAGCGGGGACGCGGGAGACCCAGTACTTC. The rearrangement uses TRBV7-2 and TRBJ2-5, with 8 bases aligning to TRBD2. From germline, CDR1 is SGHTA and CDR2 FQGNSA. The CDR3 is 15 amino acids. The V gene end was trimmed by 3 bases and the J gene end by 5 bases; junction bases not matched to a gene: 8.

This clonotype has a handful of counts. The J gene is TRBJ1-5, the V gene TRBV6-1; D remains unclear. The CDR3 loop spans 16 amino acids. Looked up from germline, CDR1 is MNHNS and CDR2 is SASEGT. With 8 bases removed from V and 0 bases from J, the gap between germline ends came to 17 bases. The CDR3 sequence: CASAGSGRYSNQPQHF. For the CDR3, the DNA is TGTGCCAGCGCCGGGTCCGGGAGATATAGCAATCAGCCCCAGCATTTT.

In this sample, this clonotype turned up a few times. The chain links TRBV20-1 to TRBJ2-7; D remains ambiguous. In germline, CDR1 is DFQATT, CDR2 SNEGSKA (reference sequence). Trimming pared 4 bases from V and 5 bases from J, leaving 18 bases between. The CDR3 sequence is 14 residues long. The CDR3: CSAKGIRFFHEQYF. The CDR3 DNA follows: TGCAGTGCTAAAGGTATCCGTTTCTTCCACGAGCAGTACTTC.

This clonotype was observed a few times. J is TRBJ1-1 and V is TRBV11-2; 9 nucleotides agree with TRBD1. CDR3 length: 13 residues. Unmatched junction bases numbered 5, after V lost 5 bases and J lost 7 bases. Germline values: CDR1 SGHAT, CDR2 FQNNGV. This CDR3 reads CASSTWTGVEAFF. The CDR3, as DNA: TGTGCCAGCAGCACGTGGACAGGGGTTGAAGCTTTCTTT.

This clonotype was counted at least ten times. V and J are TRBV12-3 or TRBV12-4 and TRBJ2-5, with TRBD2 identical over 9 bases. With 5 bases clipped from V and 5 bases from J, the junction kept 3 bases outside the gene matches. The CDR3 has 13 residues. CDR3 DNA: TGTGCCAGCAGTCGTAGCGGGGGCGAGACCCAGTACTTC. Residues: CASSRSGGETQYF.

There are a few counts of this clonotype. V usage is TRBV7-2 and J usage is TRBJ1-1; possible D gene TRBD1, 6 bases. CDR3 length equals 14 residues. Germline V gene lookup returns CDR1 SGHTA and CDR2 FQGNSA. V shed 3 bases and J shed 4 bases, with 12 bases lying between them. CDR3 sequence: CASSFPGAPTEAFF. The CDR3 DNA is TGTGCCAGCAGCTTCCCGGGGGCGCCCACTGAAGCTTTCTTT. The whole variable domain, remainder taken from reference TRBV7-2 and TRBJ1-1, is GAGVSQSPSNKVTEKGKDVELRCDPISGHTALYWYRQSLGQGLEFLIYFQGNSAPDKSGLPSDRFSAERTGGSVSTLTIQRTQQEDSAVYLCASSFPGAPTEAFFGQGTRLTVV.

This clonotype was seen more than once but under ten times. The rearrangement joins TRBV3-1 to TRBJ2-7; D uncertain. CDR3 size: 16 residues. Germline V gene lookup returns CDR1 LGHDT and CDR2 YNNKEL (reference sequence). Trimming took 4 bases from V and 4 from J, leaving 20 bases between them. Written as DNA, the CDR3 is TGTGCCAGCAGCCCGGCCCCCCCTAGGGCTGGTTACGAGCAGTACTTC. Translating gives CASSPAPPRAGYEQYF.

This sequence joins TRBV7-8 and TRBJ1-5, with TRBD1 matching over 7 bases. This CDR3 has 16 amino acids. V trimming: 5 bases; J trimming: 9 bases; junction bases outside the gene matches: 16. Looked up from germline, CDR1 is SGHVS and CDR2 is FQNEAQ. The CDR3 sequence: CASSRAGTAEVSPQHF. In nucleotides, the CDR3 is TGTGCCAGCAGCCGTGCCGGGACAGCAGAGGTTTCGCCCCAGCATTTT.

A few counts support this clonotype. This chain uses TRBV7-8 with TRBJ2-5, with 8 bases fitting TRBD1. CDR3 length: 15 residues. Germline V gene data show CDR1 as SGHVS and CDR2 as FQNEAQ. The trim removed 7 bases at V and 2 bases at J, leaving 9 bases unmatched. This CDR3 reads CASNPRDRFQETQYF. The CDR3 DNA follows: TGTGCCAGCAACCCTCGGGACAGGTTTCAAGAGACCCAGTACTTC.